This T cell receptor (beta chain) was identified in a study of T cell changes during pregnancy in multiple sclerosis. Generated by immunoSEQ multiplex PCR, the TCRdb table keeps only in-frame clones and is missing some. This repertoire shows around 30,000 clones, more than 90% found once; its top ten account for approximately 5.3%. The starting material was CD8+ T cells from peripheral blood mononuclear cells, obtained before pregnancy. The receptor comes from a female donor with multiple sclerosis, enrolled in a pregnancy study.

The CDR3 reads CASSGGAGSGANSPLHF. The CDR3, as DNA: TGTGCCAGCAGCGGGGGGGCCGGGTCGGGGGCTAATTCACCCCTCCACTTT. This chain uses TRBV11-2 with TRBJ1-6; D might be TRBD1 (6 bases). The CDR3 has 17 amino acids. CDR1 is SGHAT, CDR2 FQNNGV, per germline. Trimming stripped 5 bases from V and 6 bases from J, with 20 bases between. The variable domain in full, completed from reference TRBV11-2 and TRBJ1-6, reads EAGVAQSPRYKIIEKRQSVAFWCNPISGHATLYWYQQILGQGPKLLIQFQNNGVVDDSQLPKDRFSAERLKGVDSTLKIQPAKLEDSAVYLCASSGGAGSGANSPLHFGNGTRLTVT.